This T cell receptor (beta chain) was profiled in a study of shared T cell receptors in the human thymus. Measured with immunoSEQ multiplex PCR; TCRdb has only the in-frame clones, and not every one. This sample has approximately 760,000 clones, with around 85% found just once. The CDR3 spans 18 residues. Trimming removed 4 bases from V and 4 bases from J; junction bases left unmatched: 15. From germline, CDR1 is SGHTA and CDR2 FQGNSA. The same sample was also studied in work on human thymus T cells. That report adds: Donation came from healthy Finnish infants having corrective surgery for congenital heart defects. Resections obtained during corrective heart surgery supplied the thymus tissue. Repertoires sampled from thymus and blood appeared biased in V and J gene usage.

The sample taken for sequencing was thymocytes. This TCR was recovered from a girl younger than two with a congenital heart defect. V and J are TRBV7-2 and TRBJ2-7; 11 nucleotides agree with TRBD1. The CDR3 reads CASSSPGQGALRGYEQYF. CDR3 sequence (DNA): TGTGCCAGCAGCTCCCCCGGACAGGGGGCCCTCCGCGGATACGAGCAGTACTTC.